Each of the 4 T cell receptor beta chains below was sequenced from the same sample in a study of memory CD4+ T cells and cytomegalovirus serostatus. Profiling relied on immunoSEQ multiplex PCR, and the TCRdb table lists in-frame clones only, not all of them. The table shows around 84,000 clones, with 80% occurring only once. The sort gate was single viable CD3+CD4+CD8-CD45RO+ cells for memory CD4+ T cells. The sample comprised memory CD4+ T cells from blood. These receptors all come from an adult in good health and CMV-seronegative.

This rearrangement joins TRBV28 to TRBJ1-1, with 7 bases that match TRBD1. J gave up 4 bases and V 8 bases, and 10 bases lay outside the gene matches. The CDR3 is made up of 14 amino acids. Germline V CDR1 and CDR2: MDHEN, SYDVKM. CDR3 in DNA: TGTGCCAGCTTTCCGTCGAGGGGGCTCACTGAAGCTTTCTTT. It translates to CASFPSRGLTEAFF.

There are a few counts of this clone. CDR3 sequence: CASSLASGTGQPQHF. The CDR3 DNA is TGCGCCAGCAGCTTGGCCTCCGGGACAGGTCAGCCCCAGCATTTT. This rearrangement joins TRBV5-1 to TRBJ1-5; 8 nucleotides line up with TRBD1. Germline-derived CDR1 and CDR2 are SGHRS and YFSETQ. There are 15 residues in the CDR3. The J segment lost 6 bases and the V segment lost 0 bases, leaving 5 bases of the junction unmatched. Full variable domain (missing parts from reference TRBV5-1 and TRBJ1-5): KAGVTQTPRYLIKTRGQQVTLSCSPISGHRSVSWYQQTPGQGLQFLFEYFSETQRNKGNFPGRFSGRQFSNSRSEMNVSTLELGDSALYLCASSLASGTGQPQHFGDGTRLSIL.

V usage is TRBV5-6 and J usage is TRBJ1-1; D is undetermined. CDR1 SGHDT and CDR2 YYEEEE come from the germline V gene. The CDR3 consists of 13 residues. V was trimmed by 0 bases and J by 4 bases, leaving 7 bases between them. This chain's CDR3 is CASSLGGVTEAFF. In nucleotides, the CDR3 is TGTGCCAGCAGCTTGGGCGGCGTCACTGAAGCTTTCTTT.

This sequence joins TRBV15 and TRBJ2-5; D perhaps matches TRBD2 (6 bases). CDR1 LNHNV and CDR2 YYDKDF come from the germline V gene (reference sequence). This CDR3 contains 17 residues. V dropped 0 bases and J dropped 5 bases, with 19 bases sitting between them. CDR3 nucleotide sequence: TGTGCCACCAGCAGAGATCTCTCTAGCGCAATGGGGGAGACCCAGTACTTC. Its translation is CATSRDLSSAMGETQYF. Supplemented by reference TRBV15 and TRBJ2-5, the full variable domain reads DAMVIQNPRYQVTQFGKPVTLSCSQTLNHNVMYWYQQKSSQAPKLLFHYYDKDFNNEADTPDNFQSRRPNTSFCFLDIRSPGLGDTAMYLCATSRDLSSAMGETQYFGPGTRLLVL.